This T cell receptor beta chain was documented in a study of control samples from healthy donors and cancer patients. The CDR3 runs to 13 residues. Trimming removed 6 bases from V and 2 bases from J, with 9 bases in between. In germline, CDR1 is SNHLY, CDR2 FYNNEI. Method: immunoSEQ multiplex PCR; TCRdb's copy keeps in-frame clones and lacks some. The data show fewer than 150,000 clones, around nine tenths seen once. This chain connects TRBV2 to TRBJ2-3, with TRBD1 as a possible D gene (6 bases). The sequence came from a man younger than 35 in good health. The specimen sequenced was blood. CDR3 nucleotide sequence: TGTGCCAGCAGAACAGGGACCACAGATACGCAGTATTTT. Translated, it gives CASRTGTTDTQYF.